The 7 T cell receptor beta chains below all came from one sample that was sequenced in a study of blood T cells in healthy people across ages (dated by TCRdb to between 2014 and 2017). Library creation used 5' RACE. The reads were generated on an Illumina HiSeq 2500. A second about 6 to 11 cycle PCR used a sample-barcoded 5' primer and a J-beta primer mix. Using fastp at Q25 and MiXCR, TCRdb reprocessed the public reads and kept productive beta chains. Identical CDR3 proteins give one entry, which carries the most common genes and DNA. The table for this sample lists around 780,000 distinct CDR3 sequences; around three fifths of them were counted only once. The ten biggest clones cover roughly 26% of the sample. The sample comprised blood. The origin of the receptors is a man aged 35-49 years in good health.

Regarding this clonotype: Being one base from a much bigger clone, this may be a read error. The rearrangement uses TRBV7-2 and TRBJ2-3, with no clear D. The CDR3 consists of 13 residues. The germline CDR1 and CDR2 sequences are SGHTA and FQGNSA. DNA of the CDR3: TGTGCCAGCAGCCCCATAAGAAGAGATACGCAGAATTTT. It encodes CASSPIRRDTQNF.

The chain uses TRBV6-6 and TRBJ2-7; the D gene is possibly TRBD1 (6 bases). Germline-derived CDR1 and CDR2 are MNHNY and SVGAGI (reference sequence). V shed 4 bases and J shed 7 bases, with 20 bases lying between them. This CDR3 has 15 residues. The CDR3 sequence is CASSSNAWQGSEQYF. The DNA for the CDR3 is TGTGCCAGCAGTTCTAACGCCTGGCAGGGGAGTGAGCAGTACTTC.

The V call is TRBV4-2, the J call TRBJ2-2; D unresolved. V shed 0 bases and J shed 5 bases, with 10 bases lying between them. The CDR3 length is 15 residues. Per germline, CDR1 LGHNA and CDR2 YNFKEQ. CDR3 sequence (DNA): TGTGCCAGCAGCCAAGATCACGGCATTACCGGGGAGCTGTTTTTT. As protein: CASSQDHGITGELFF.

DNA of the CDR3: TGTGCCAGCAGCCCCACCGGACAAGAGACCCAGTACTTC. Translated, it gives CASSPTGQETQYF. The chain has TRBV7-2 and TRBJ2-5; D call uncertain. This CDR3 has 13 residues. Trimming cost V 5 bases and J 2 bases, with 9 bases left between them. CDR1 and CDR2 (germline): SGHTA, FQGNSA.

This clonotype has a handful of counts. The gene calls are TRBV7-2 and TRBJ2-7; TRBD1 is a possible D gene (5 bases). The CDR3 covers 13 residues. Trimming pared 6 bases from V and 1 base from J, leaving 10 bases between. Germline V gene data show CDR1 as SGHTA and CDR2 as FQGNSA. The CDR3 loop reads CASRPTGSYEQYF. The CDR3 DNA is TGTGCCAGCAGACCCACAGGATCCTACGAGCAGTACTTC.

This rearrangement joins TRBV20-1 to TRBJ2-5; 7 bases match TRBD2. The CDR3 spans 16 residues. V lost 3 bases to trimming and J lost 0 bases; unmatched junction nucleotides: 10. The germline CDR1 and CDR2 sequences are DFQATT and SNEGSKA (reference sequence). CDR3 in DNA: TGCAGTGCTAGGGTGGGTAGCGGGCGGAACCAAGAGACCCAGTACTTC. Translation gives CSARVGSGRNQETQYF.

The rearrangement links TRBV25-1 to TRBJ2-1, with TRBD1 as a possible D gene (6 bases). The germline V gene has CDR1 MGHDK and CDR2 SYGVNS. The V end lost 3 bases, the J end lost 8 bases, and 8 bases lay between the germline ends. The CDR3 runs to 12 residues. CDR3 DNA: TGTGCCAGCAGTGAGAACAGGGATGAGCAGTTCTTC. Its protein is CASSENRDEQFF.